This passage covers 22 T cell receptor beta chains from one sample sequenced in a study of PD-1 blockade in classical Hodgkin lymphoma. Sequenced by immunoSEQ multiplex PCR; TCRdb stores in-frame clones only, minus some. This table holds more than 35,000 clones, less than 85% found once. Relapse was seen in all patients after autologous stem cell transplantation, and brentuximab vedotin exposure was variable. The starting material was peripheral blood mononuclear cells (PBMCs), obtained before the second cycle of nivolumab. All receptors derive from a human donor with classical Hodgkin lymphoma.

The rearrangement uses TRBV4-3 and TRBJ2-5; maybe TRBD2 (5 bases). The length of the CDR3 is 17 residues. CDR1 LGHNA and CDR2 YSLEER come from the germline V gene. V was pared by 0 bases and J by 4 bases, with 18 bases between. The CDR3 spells CASSQDLPGAVGETQYF. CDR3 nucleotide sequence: TGCGCCAGCAGCCAAGATCTTCCTGGAGCGGTGGGAGAGACCCAGTACTTC.

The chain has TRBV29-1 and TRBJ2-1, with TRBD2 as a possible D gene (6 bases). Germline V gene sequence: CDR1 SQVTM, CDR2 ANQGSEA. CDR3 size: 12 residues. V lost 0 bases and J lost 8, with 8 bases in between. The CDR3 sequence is CSVEEREDEQFF. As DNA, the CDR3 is TGCAGCGTTGAAGAAAGGGAGGATGAGCAGTTCTTC.

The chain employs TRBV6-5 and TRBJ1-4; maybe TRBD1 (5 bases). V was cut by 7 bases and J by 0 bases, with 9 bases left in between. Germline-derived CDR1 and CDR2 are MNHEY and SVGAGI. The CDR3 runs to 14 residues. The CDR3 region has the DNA TGTGCCAGCACGGTGACAGCAACTAATGAAAAACTGTTTTTT. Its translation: CASTVTATNEKLFF.

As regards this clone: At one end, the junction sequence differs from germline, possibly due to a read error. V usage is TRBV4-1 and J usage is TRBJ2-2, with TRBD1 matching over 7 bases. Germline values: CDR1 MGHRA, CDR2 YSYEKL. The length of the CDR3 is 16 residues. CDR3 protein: CASSQDGTENTGELFF. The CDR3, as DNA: TGTGCCAGCAGCCAAGACGGGACAGAAAACACCGGGGAGCTGTTTTTT.

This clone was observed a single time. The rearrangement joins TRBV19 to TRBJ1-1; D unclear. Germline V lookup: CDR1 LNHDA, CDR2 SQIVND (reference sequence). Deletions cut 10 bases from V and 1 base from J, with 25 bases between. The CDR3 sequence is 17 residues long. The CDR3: CAIWPSQEGVRNTEAFF. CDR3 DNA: TGTGCCATTTGGCCCTCCCAGGAAGGAGTTCGGAACACTGAAGCTTTCTTT.

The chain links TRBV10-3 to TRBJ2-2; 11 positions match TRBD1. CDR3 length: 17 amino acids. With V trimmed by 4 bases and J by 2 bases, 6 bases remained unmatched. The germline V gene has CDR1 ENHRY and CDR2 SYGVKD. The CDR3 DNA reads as TGTGCCATCAGTGTGGACAGGGGGCATATCAACACCGGGGAGCTGTTTTTT. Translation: CAISVDRGHINTGELFF.

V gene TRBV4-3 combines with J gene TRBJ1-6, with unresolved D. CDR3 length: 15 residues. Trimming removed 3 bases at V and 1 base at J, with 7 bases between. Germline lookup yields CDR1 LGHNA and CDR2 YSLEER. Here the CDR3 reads CASSQGGSYNSPLHF. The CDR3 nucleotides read TGCGCCAGCAGCCAGGGAGGGTCCTATAATTCACCCCTCCACTTT.

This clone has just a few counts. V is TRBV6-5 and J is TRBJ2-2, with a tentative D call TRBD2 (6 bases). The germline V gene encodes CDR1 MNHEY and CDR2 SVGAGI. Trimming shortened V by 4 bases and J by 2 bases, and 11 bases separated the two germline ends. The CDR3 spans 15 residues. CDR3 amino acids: CASSSAGRNTGELFF. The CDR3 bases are TGTGCCAGCAGTTCCGCCGGGAGAAACACCGGGGAGCTGTTTTTT.

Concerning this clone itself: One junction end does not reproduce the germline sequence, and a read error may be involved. The CDR3, as DNA: TGTGCCAGCAGCTTCTCCCACGAGCAGTACTTC. This gives the protein CASSFSHEQYF. The chain couples TRBV13 to TRBJ2-7; no reliable D call. The CDR3 length is 11 residues. Germline values: CDR1 PRHDT, CDR2 FYEKMQ (reference sequence).

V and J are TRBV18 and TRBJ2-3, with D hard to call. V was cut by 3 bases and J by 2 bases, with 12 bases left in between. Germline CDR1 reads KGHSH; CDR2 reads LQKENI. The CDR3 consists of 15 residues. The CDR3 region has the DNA TGTGCCAGCTCACCGGCTCATGGCCCCACAGATACGCAGTATTTT. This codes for CASSPAHGPTDTQYF.

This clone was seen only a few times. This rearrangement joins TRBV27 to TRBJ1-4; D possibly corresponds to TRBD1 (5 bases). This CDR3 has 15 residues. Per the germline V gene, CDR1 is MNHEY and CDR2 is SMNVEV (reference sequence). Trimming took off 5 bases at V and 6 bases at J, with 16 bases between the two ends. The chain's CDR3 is CASSASGTADEKLFF. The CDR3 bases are TGTGCCAGCAGTGCCTCCGGGACTGCTGATGAAAAACTGTTTTTT.

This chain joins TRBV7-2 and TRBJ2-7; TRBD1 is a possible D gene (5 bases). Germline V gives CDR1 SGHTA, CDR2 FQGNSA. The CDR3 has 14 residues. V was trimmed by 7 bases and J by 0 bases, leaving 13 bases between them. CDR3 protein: CASNNPGFSYEQYF. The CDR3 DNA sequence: TGTGCCAGCAATAACCCAGGGTTCTCCTACGAGCAGTACTTC.

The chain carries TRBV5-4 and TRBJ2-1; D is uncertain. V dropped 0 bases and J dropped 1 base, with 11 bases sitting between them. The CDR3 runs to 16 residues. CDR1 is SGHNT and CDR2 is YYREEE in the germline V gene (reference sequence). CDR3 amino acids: CASSLARIRSYNEQFF. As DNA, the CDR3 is TGTGCCAGCAGCTTGGCGCGAATTCGGTCCTACAATGAGCAGTTCTTC.

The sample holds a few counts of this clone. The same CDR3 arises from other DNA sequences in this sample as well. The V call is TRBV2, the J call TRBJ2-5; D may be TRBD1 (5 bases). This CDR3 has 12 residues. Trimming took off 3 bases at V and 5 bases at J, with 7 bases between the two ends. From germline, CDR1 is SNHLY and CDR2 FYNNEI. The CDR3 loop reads CASSENRETQYF. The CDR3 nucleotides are TGTGCCAGCAGTGAGAACAGGGAGACCCAGTACTTC.

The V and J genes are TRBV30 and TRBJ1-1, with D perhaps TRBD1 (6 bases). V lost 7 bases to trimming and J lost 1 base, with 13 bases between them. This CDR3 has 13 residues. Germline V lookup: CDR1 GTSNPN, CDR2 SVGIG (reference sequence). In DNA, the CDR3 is TGTGCCTACCAGGGGCTTAGGAACACTGAAGCTTTCTTT. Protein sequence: CAYQGLRNTEAFF.

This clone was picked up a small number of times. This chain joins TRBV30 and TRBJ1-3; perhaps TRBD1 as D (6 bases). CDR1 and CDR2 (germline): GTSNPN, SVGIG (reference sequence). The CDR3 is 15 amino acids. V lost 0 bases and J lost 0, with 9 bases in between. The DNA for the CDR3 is TGTGCCTGGAGTGTTTCAGGGGTCTCTGGAAACACCATATATTTT. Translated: CAWSVSGVSGNTIYF. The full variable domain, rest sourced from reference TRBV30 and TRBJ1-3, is SQTIHQWPATLVQPVGSPLSLECTVEGTSNPNLYWYRQAAGRGLQLLFYSVGIGQISSEVPQNLSASRPQDRQFILSSKKLLLSDSGFYLCAWSVSGVSGNTIYFGEGSWLTVV.

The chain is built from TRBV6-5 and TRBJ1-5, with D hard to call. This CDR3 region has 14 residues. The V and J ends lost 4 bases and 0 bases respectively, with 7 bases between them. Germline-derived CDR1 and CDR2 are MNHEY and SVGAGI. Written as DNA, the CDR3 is TGTGCCAGCAGTTCTGCCCATAGCAATCAGCCCCAGCATTTT. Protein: CASSSAHSNQPQHF.

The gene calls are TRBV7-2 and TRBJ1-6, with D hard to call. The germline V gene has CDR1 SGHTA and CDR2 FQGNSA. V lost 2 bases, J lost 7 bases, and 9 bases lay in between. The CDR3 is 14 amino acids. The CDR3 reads CASSLHGVNSPLHF. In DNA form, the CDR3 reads TGTGCCAGCAGCTTACACGGGGTAAATTCACCCCTCCACTTT.

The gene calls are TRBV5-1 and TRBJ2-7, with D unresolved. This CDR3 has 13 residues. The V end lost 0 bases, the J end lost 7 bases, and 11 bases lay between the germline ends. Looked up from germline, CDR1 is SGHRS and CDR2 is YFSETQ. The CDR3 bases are TGCGCCAGCAGCTTGGGACCGAGTGGGGAGCAGTACTTC. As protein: CASSLGPSGEQYF.

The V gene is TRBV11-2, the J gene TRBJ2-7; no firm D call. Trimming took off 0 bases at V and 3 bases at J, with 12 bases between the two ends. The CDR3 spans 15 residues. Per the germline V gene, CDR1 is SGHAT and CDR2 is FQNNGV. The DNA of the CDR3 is TGTGCCAGCAGCTTAGAGTGGGGTCCCAACTACGAGCAGTACTTC. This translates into CASSLEWGPNYEQYF.

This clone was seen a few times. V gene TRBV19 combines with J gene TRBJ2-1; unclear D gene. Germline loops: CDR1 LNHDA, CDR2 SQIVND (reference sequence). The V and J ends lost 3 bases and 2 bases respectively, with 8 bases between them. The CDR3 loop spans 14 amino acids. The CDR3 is CASSILGTYNEQFF. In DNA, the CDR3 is TGTGCCAGTAGTATCCTTGGGACCTACAATGAGCAGTTCTTC.

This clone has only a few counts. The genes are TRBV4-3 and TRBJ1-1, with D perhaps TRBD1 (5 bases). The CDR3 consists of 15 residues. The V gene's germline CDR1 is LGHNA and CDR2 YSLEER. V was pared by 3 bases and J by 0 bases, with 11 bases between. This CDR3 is CASSQWGRLNTEAFF. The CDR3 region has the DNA TGCGCCAGCAGCCAGTGGGGACGGCTGAACACTGAAGCTTTCTTT.